This T cell receptor beta chain was documented in a study of cytomegalovirus exposure and HLA in healthy donors (dated by TCRdb to the late 2010s). In the study overall: An earlier analysis of approximately 640 of the donors reported more than 250 Gb of sequence data and roughly 100 million unique TCR beta sequences from 150 million to 200 million T cells. The study combined high-throughput TCR immunosequencing, statistical association of individual TCRs with disease status, and machine learning to predict cytomegalovirus infection status. Every repertoire in the discovery cohort had been generated on one and the same sequencing platform. An early release that covered about 600 HLA-typed donors contained 250 to 350 gigabases of sequencing data and 85 million to 100 million unique TCR sequences. The study profiled the T cell repertoires of hundreds of subjects by immunosequencing and related them to cytomegalovirus serostatus. Among some 400 genotyped donors of the cohort, an average of roughly 230,000 unique TCR beta nucleotide sequences was sequenced per donor, of which roughly 17% were non-productive. In a later analysis, previously published TCR beta repertoires from fewer than 750 donors were re-analyzed and high-resolution HLA genotyping was added so that TCR occurrence patterns could be studied. Both class I and class II loci were covered by HLA typing, at four-digit resolution. Besides the first cohort of 500 to 700 subjects, a separate validation cohort made up of 120 different subjects was used. About five DR-DQ haplotypes were treated as single units for association and clustering because of strong linkage in the cohort. Of the roughly 400 genotyped donors, over 65% fell in the genetic ancestry cluster associated with self-reported Caucasian donors. Rather than using new phenotypic data, the later analysis identified candidate immune exposures from TCR beta sequences and from how often those sequences occurred across donors. An earlier analysis of several hundred of the donors used high-throughput TCR beta sequencing to judge whether each TCR beta V gene segment behaved as functional or pseudogenic. The study aimed to test whether cataloging public T cell receptors could reveal signatures of past pathogen exposure. Donor age, sex, ethnicity and CMV serostatus were compiled alongside the repertoire data. Typing coverage differed by locus: A, B, C, DRB1 and DQB1 were typed in roughly 629-630 donors, DQA1 in 500 to 550, DPA1 in 606, and DPB1 in 400 to 480. A later genetic analysis took genome-wide SNP genotypes for about 55% of the 666 donors and used that subset as a discovery cohort. General conclusions and limits of the study: The study gave a list of under 200 TCR beta chains associated with cytomegalovirus. The cohort was sequenced for TCR beta chains only, and without alpha or paired-chain data the features that could be detected were limited. In a later analysis, HLA-associated TCR beta chains showed more clonal expansion and lower generation probabilities than non-associated chains that were equally common. A further reported finding was that TCR beta sequences accurately predicted the HLA-A and HLA-B alleles for most subjects in the first cohort. Most TCR sequences were observed very rarely across donors, whereas some public TCRs were present in many individuals. In a later analysis, TCR association rates were found to vary across HLA loci, with the most associated TCRs seen for DRB1 alleles and the fewest for HLA-C alleles. Linkage disequilibrium might explain the correlated functional status among segregating V segments, but an unknown experimental factor could not be ruled out. According to a later genetic analysis, donors in an Asian-associated ancestry cluster had fewer N-insertions in productive TCRs than the approximately 690-donor mean. Cytomegalovirus status was reported to be diagnosed by the classifier with high specificity and sensitivity in both the original and validation cohorts. In vitro tests confirmed that a few of the cytomegalovirus-associated TCR beta chains recognize cytomegalovirus antigens. Immune exposure information for the cohort was limited to CMV serostatus. Assigning TCR associations to individual alleles was difficult when HLA alleles, especially DR and DQ, strongly co-occurred. V-gene and J-gene trimming of TCR beta chains was associated with a missense DCLRE1C variant in a later genetic analysis, and the association was replicated in an independent cohort. Because counts were too low, around 17 rarely observed V segments, including chromosome 9 orphons, were left out of the earlier analysis of roughly 600 of the donors. Broadly in line with IMGT annotations, most TCR beta V segments showed up in productive rearrangements about 87% or about 30% of the time in an earlier analysis of several hundred of the donors. It was suggested by the authors that the approach could potentially be generalized to other disease states and immunological phenotypes. Some IMGT-functional V segments, including TRBV6-2 and TRBV6-3, could not be told apart with the 87-base-pair reads, so those segments were excluded. In a later analysis, around 17,000 TCR beta sequences were associated with specific HLA alleles at a false discovery rate of 0.05. Because HLA typing was unavailable for some donors at each locus, only the typed subset was used in association tests. A group of highly shared sequence variants was considered likely to be a technical artifact of the sequencing pipeline. According to a later analysis, most CMV-associated TCR beta chains appeared to be HLA-restricted, and the HLA associations seemed to be driven largely by CMV exposure. Presence/absence analyses assumed roughly uniform sequencing depth across donors, an assumption that may not hold. In a later analysis, several top co-occurrence clusters were reported to appear linked to parvovirus B19, influenza, CMV and Epstein-Barr virus.

According to the germline V gene, CDR1 reads MNHEY and CDR2 reads SVGAGI. V sheds 0 bases and J sheds 7 bases, leaving 15 bases between their ends. There are 15 amino acids in the CDR3, from cysteine to phenylalanine inclusive. Only the CDR3 DNA is retained, 45 bases long and in frame from the first base. The library was made by the immunoSEQ multiplex PCR assay. For the multiplex PCR, a mixture combining 60 forward primers for TCR Vbeta segments and 13 reverse primers for TCR Jbeta segments was used. Amplification of the CDR3 region of rearranged TCR beta genes was performed with a multiplex PCR assay on genomic DNA. On the Illumina HiSeq System, the amplified TCR beta libraries were sequenced as 87-base-pair reads. The authors' analysis ran thus. In a later analysis, about 80 million unique TCR beta chains were counted across the roughly 610 repertoires, and roughly 11 million of these chains were shared by at least two donors. To remove PCR and sequencing errors, raw reads were error-corrected and collapsed into unique sequences using a nearest-neighbor algorithm that merged closely related sequences. To assign V, D and J gene segments, CDR3 sequences were aligned to IMGT reference sequences. For a sequence to be retained, a match of at least six nucleotides to both a V gene segment and a J gene segment was required. A rearrangement was called productive if the CDR3 had no stop codons and remained in frame with V and J, and every other rearrangement was called non-productive. CDR3 was defined according to IMGT convention as the region running from the second conserved V-encoded cysteine to the conserved J-encoded phenylalanine. The earlier analysis of 587 of the donors excluded any sequence lacking an unambiguous match to a single V gene segment. An earlier analysis of a few hundred of the donors classified V segments as functional when productive rearrangements were above 56.7% and as segregating when the standard deviation between donors was above 5%. A statistical classification framework was developed to diagnose cytomegalovirus status using the catalog of TCR beta chain sequences. In a later analysis, V and J genes were assigned by comparing TCR nucleotide sequences against IMGT/GENE-DB human TR gene sequences. In a later analysis, CDR3 sequences and most-parsimonious VDJ recombination scenarios were assigned using the TCRdist pipeline. In a later analysis, each TCR beta chain was defined by its CDR3 amino acid sequence together with its V-gene family, and reads lacking a unique V-gene family were excluded. As a way to deal with suspected cross-contamination and a sequencing artifact, a later analysis dropped roughly 600 nucleotide sequences that were highly shared and had low generation probability. A later analysis calculated a clonal expansion index for each public chain from normalized within-repertoire ranks of inferred template counts. Generation probabilities in a later analysis came from a VDJ recombination model fitted to out-of-frame rearrangements, and those results were checked against IGoR. In a later analysis, TCR-TCR, TCR-HLA and TCR-CMV co-occurrence was scored with hypergeometric tests, and a repertoire-size bias correction was applied to TCR pairs. To estimate false discovery rates, a later analysis permuted the HLA or CMV assignments 20 times. A later analysis grouped co-occurring TCRs with DBSCAN, adding TCRdist sequence similarity when clustering within HLA-allele-positive subsets. Co-occurrence clustering excluded repertoires with fewer than 30,000 or more than 120,000 public chains, plus five with anomalous nucleotide sharing. The table comes from immuneACCESS by way of TCRdb, which keeps in-frame sequences with V and J called. Part of the clones is missing from these tables; in studies checked, under half for an unresolved V gene and the rest for unknown reasons. The V and J calls and clone size come from that table; D and trimming were worked out from the DNA. The sample table holds about 50,000 clones. The ten biggest clones cover 9.5% to 15% of the sample.

In total, about 650 healthy bone marrow donors made up the cohort. At the time of sampling, every cohort member was nominally healthy, though immune exposures that went unrecorded were likely present. The donor tested CMV seropositive and was one of the 289 seropositive cohort members. Every donor gave a peripheral blood sample, and the peripheral blood mononuclear cells from that sample were used for TCR beta sequencing. The Qiagen DNeasy Blood Extraction Kit was used to extract genomic DNA from the blood cell samples. In regard to this clone: No cognate antigen has been identified for it.

The chain links TRBV6-5 with TRBJ1-2; a confident D gene designation cannot be given. This sequence originates from a man between 18 and 35 years old in good health and CMV-seropositive. Sequencing was done on a sample of PBMCs. This receptor carries the CDR3 CASSYSQRLSSGYTF. The bases read TGTGCCAGCAGTTACTCCCAGAGACTCTCCTCTGGCTACACCTTC.